The T cell receptor beta chain described here comes from a study of control samples from healthy donors and cancer patients (dated by TCRdb to the early 2020s). Library preparation employed the immunoSEQ multiplex PCR assay. Drawn from immuneACCESS, this table holds only the in-frame rearrangements with V and J called that TCRdb kept. Clones are partly lost; checked studies trace under half to an unresolved V gene and leave the rest unexplained. Across this sample there are approximately 120,000 clones, with roughly 84% seen only once. Roughly 1.9% of the sample rests with the top ten. V ends up 8 bases short and J 5 bases short, with an unmatched junction base count of 20. The CDR3 sequence holds 16 residues, the cysteine and phenylalanine included. Only the CDR3 DNA stays, 48 bases, in frame from base 1. CDR1 and CDR2 were assigned from the germline V gene (reference sequence) as GTSNPN and SVGIG.

As concerns this clone: Its antigen is unknown. No base qualities exist here, and no much larger clone lies one base off it.

The chain is made from TRBV30 and TRBJ2-7; 8 bases in between match TRBD2. The receptor comes from a man between 18 and 29 years old in good health. Sequencing was carried out using blood. The CDR3 reads CAHDAGGRGLVNEQYF. The nucleotides read TGTGCCCATGACGCGGGAGGCCGGGGACTAGTGAACGAGCAGTACTTC.